Included here is one T cell receptor (beta chain) sequence, with context. The data originate from a study of blood T cell repertoires in COVID-19. For the study at large: COVID-19 samples from acute and convalescent phases originated in the United States, Italy and Spain. The analysed material was cDNA or gDNA that came from T cells, B-cell-depleted T cells, or PBMCs.

Original processing methods: How many nucleated cells were present was estimated from reference gene primer amplification. Some clones are missing from TCRdb's copy, which holds only in-frame ones; the method was immunoSEQ multiplex PCR. The V and J calls and clone size come from that table; D and trimming were worked out from the DNA. Here the sample spans 200,000 to 300,000 clones, over 80% being singletons. The CDR3 totals 15 residues. The germline V and J ends were trimmed by 1 base and 0 bases, with 11 bases remaining between them. From germline, CDR1 is SGHRS and CDR2 YFSETQ. This receptor was obtained from an older woman with active or convalescent COVID-19. Sequencing was performed on peripheral blood. J is TRBJ2-7 and V is TRBV5-1; the D gene is possibly TRBD2 (6 bases). CDR3 protein: CASSLPSGGSYEQYF. CDR3 coding DNA: TGCGCCAGCAGCTTGCCTTCCGGGGGCTCCTACGAGCAGTACTTC.